These T cell receptor beta chains were read from a single sample in a study of T cell responses to AZD1222 COVID-19 vaccine. Assay used: immunoSEQ multiplex PCR; TCRdb lists only in-frame clones, some missing. This sample has around 110,000 clones, with about 91% found just once. The sample here was peripheral blood, taken on day 0 of AZD1222 vaccination. The receptors derive from an adult in good health. Both conserved end residues are part of each CDR3. Fields, in order: CDR3 DNA, CDR3 protein, J gene, V gene, D gene, CDR3 length, clone size. The D gene is left open where the match is weak. Only part of the rows carry a size: once, few, many, or a class if the clone is expanded.

cdr3_nt: TGTGCCAGCAGGGAAGAGGGGAATAATTCACCCCTCCACTTT
cdr3_aa: CASREEGNNSPLHF
j_call: TRBJ1-6
v_call: TRBV7-9
d_call: .
cdr3_length: 14
clone_size: .

cdr3_nt: TGTGCCAGCAGCCCCGGGACAGGGGACTCCTACGAGCAGTACTTC
cdr3_aa: CASSPGTGDSYEQYF
j_call: TRBJ2-7
v_call: TRBV11-3
d_call: TRBD1
cdr3_length: 15
clone_size: .

cdr3_nt: TGTGCCAGTAGTATCAGTGCTAGCCCCCACAATGAGCAGTTCTTC
cdr3_aa: CASSISASPHNEQFF
j_call: TRBJ2-1
v_call: TRBV19
d_call: .
cdr3_length: 15
clone_size: .

cdr3_nt: TGCGCCAGCAGCCAAGGTGGGCGGGAGGGGGTGATCACTGAAGCTTTCTTT
cdr3_aa: CASSQGGREGVITEAFF
j_call: TRBJ1-1
v_call: TRBV4-1
d_call: .
cdr3_length: 17
clone_size: .

cdr3_nt: TGTGCCACCAGTTTGACAGGGCCTCATCAGCCCCAGCATTTT
cdr3_aa: CATSLTGPHQPQHF
j_call: TRBJ1-5
v_call: TRBV15
d_call: TRBD1
cdr3_length: 14
clone_size: .

cdr3_nt: TGTGCCAGCTGGGGGGGGAAAGAGACCCAGTACTTC
cdr3_aa: CASWGGKETQYF
j_call: TRBJ2-5
v_call: TRBV14
d_call: TRBD2
cdr3_length: 12
clone_size: few

cdr3_nt: TGTGCCAGCAGTGAAGCCCTGCCCTCTGTCCAGGGAGCCCAGCATTTT
cdr3_aa: CASSEALPSVQGAQHF
j_call: TRBJ1-5
v_call: TRBV6-1
d_call: .
cdr3_length: 16
clone_size: .

cdr3_nt: TGTGCCAGCAGCTCTCCACCGGGACAGACGACCTACGAGCAGTACTTC
cdr3_aa: CASSSPPGQTTYEQYF
j_call: TRBJ2-7
v_call: TRBV3-1/TRBV3-2
d_call: TRBD1
cdr3_length: 16
clone_size: .

cdr3_nt: TGTGCCAGCTGCTGCACGGGGGGCTCGAAGACCCAGTACTTC
cdr3_aa: CASCCTGGSKTQYF
j_call: TRBJ2-5
v_call: TRBV9
d_call: .
cdr3_length: 14
clone_size: .

cdr3_nt: TGTGCCAGCTCACCAGGACTAGACTACGAGCAGTACTTC
cdr3_aa: CASSPGLDYEQYF
j_call: TRBJ2-7
v_call: TRBV18
d_call: TRBD2
cdr3_length: 13
clone_size: few

cdr3_nt: TGCAGCGTAACCGGGGGGGGCGAGCAGTACTTC
cdr3_aa: CSVTGGGEQYF
j_call: TRBJ2-7
v_call: TRBV29-1
d_call: TRBD2
cdr3_length: 11
clone_size: .

cdr3_nt: TGTGCCAGCAGTGGCCAATGGAAGGGGAGCAACTATGGCTACACCTTC
cdr3_aa: CASSGQWKGSNYGYTF
j_call: TRBJ1-2
v_call: TRBV6-1
d_call: .
cdr3_length: 16
clone_size: .

cdr3_nt: TGTGCCATCAGAGAGTGGACTAGTTCAAGCAATGAGCAGTTCTTC
cdr3_aa: CAIREWTSSSNEQFF
j_call: TRBJ2-1
v_call: TRBV10-3
d_call: TRBD2
cdr3_length: 15
clone_size: .

cdr3_nt: TGTGCCAGCAGTCGGAGGGCCTCTGGAAACACCATATATTTT
cdr3_aa: CASSRRASGNTIYF
j_call: TRBJ1-3
v_call: TRBV28
d_call: .
cdr3_length: 14
clone_size: .

cdr3_nt: TGTGCCAGCAGCCTTCCGGGACTAGCAGAGACCCAGTACTTC
cdr3_aa: CASSLPGLAETQYF
j_call: TRBJ2-5
v_call: TRBV5-4
d_call: TRBD2
cdr3_length: 14
clone_size: .

cdr3_nt: TGTGCCAGCAGCCCACAGTCTCTTGTGGAGACCCAGTACTTC
cdr3_aa: CASSPQSLVETQYF
j_call: TRBJ2-5
v_call: TRBV7-3
d_call: .
cdr3_length: 14
clone_size: .

cdr3_nt: TGTGCCAGCAGTTCCGGCGTTCGGGGCCCTAGCCTCAATCAGCCCCAGCATTTT
cdr3_aa: CASSSGVRGPSLNQPQHF
j_call: TRBJ1-5
v_call: TRBV6-2/TRBV6-3
d_call: .
cdr3_length: 18
clone_size: .

cdr3_nt: TGTGCCAGCAGTTACGACGATGGCTACACCTTC
cdr3_aa: CASSYDDGYTF
j_call: TRBJ1-2
v_call: TRBV6-2/TRBV6-3
d_call: .
cdr3_length: 11
clone_size: few

cdr3_nt: TGTGCCAGCAGCTTATTCGCTGCAGGGGGGACTTCCTACGAGCAGTACTTC
cdr3_aa: CASSLFAAGGTSYEQYF
j_call: TRBJ2-7
v_call: TRBV7-2
d_call: .
cdr3_length: 17
clone_size: .